The 9 T cell receptor beta chains in this list originate from one sample, sequenced in a study of technical replicates of blood from a handful of donors. Repertoires were generated with immunoSEQ multiplex PCR, while TCRdb's copy carries only in-frame clones and drops some. The table shows tens of thousands of clones, with more than 85% occurring only once. The specimen was PBMCs. These receptors all stem from a human donor in good health. Some clones in this sample may be carry-over from other donors' samples.

The V gene is TRBV30, the J gene TRBJ1-2; D unclear. Trimming took off 0 bases at V and 7 bases at J, with 6 bases between the two ends. This CDR3 comprises 11 residues. Germline CDR1 and CDR2: GTSNPN and SVGIG (reference sequence). Here the CDR3 DNA reads TGTGCCTGGAGTGTGGTAGCTGGCTACACCTTC. It is translated as CAWSVVAGYTF. Full variable domain (remainder filled in from reference TRBV30 and TRBJ1-2): SQTIHQWPATLVQPVGSPLSLECTVEGTSNPNLYWYRQAAGRGLQLLFYSVGIGQISSEVPQNLSASRPQDRQFILSSKKLLLSDSGFYLCAWSVVAGYTFGSGTRLTVV.

The chain combines TRBV6-1 with TRBJ1-3; weak D call: TRBD1 (5 bases). There are 13 residues in the CDR3. Germline V gene lookup returns CDR1 MNHNS and CDR2 SASEGT. V was clipped by 8 bases and J by 3 bases, with 11 bases between them. In nucleotides, the CDR3 is TGTGCCAGCCTCAGGGCCTTTGGAAACACCATATATTTT. This encodes CASLRAFGNTIYF.

This clone was seen a handful of times. The chain couples TRBV5-5 to TRBJ2-7; D is uncertain. Germline CDR1 and CDR2: SGHKS and YYEKEE (reference sequence). The V and J ends lost 5 bases and 3 bases respectively, with 6 bases between them. This CDR3 has 11 residues. CDR3 DNA: TGTGCCAGCAGTTTTTACTACGAGCAGTACTTC. It specifies CASSFYYEQYF.

This chain uses TRBV19 with TRBJ2-2; D is perhaps TRBD1 (6 bases). The CDR3 runs 15 residues. V dropped 3 bases and J dropped 4 bases, with 12 bases sitting between them. Germline CDR1 and CDR2: LNHDA and SQIVND (reference sequence). CDR3: CASSIPGASTGELFF. The DNA of the CDR3 is TGTGCCAGTAGTATCCCAGGGGCCAGCACCGGGGAGCTGTTTTTT.

This chain connects TRBV11-2 to TRBJ2-7; perhaps TRBD1 as D (5 bases). This CDR3 is built from 14 residues. The V end was cut by 1 base, the J end by 3 bases, with 10 bases between. Germline CDR1 SGHAT, CDR2 FQNNGV. CDR3 loop: CASSLGPGNYEQYF. The DNA of the CDR3 is TGTGCCAGCAGCTTAGGTCCAGGGAACTACGAGCAGTACTTC.

V usage is TRBV7-2 and J usage is TRBJ1-2, with TRBD1 as a possible D gene (5 bases). CDR1 and CDR2 (germline): SGHTA, FQGNSA. V shed 1 base and J shed 7 bases, with 13 bases lying between them. The CDR3 is made up of 14 amino acids. The CDR3 reads CASSLDSGRSGYTF. The CDR3 DNA follows: TGTGCCAGCAGCTTAGATTCAGGGAGGTCTGGCTACACCTTC.

The V call is TRBV7-2, the J call TRBJ2-1, with 9 positions matching TRBD2. The CDR3 sequence is 15 residues long. Losses at the gene ends were 4 bases for V and 8 bases for J; bases not matched to a gene: 9. The germline CDR1 and CDR2 sequences are SGHTA and FQGNSA. The chain's CDR3 is CASSSGLAYRYEQFF. The DNA for the CDR3 is TGTGCCAGCAGCTCGGGACTAGCATATAGGTATGAGCAGTTCTTC.

This chain uses TRBV2 with TRBJ1-3, with D possibly being TRBD1 (5 bases). The germline CDR1 and CDR2 sequences are SNHLY and FYNNEI. The CDR3 has 17 residues. Trimming pared 7 bases from V and 0 bases from J, leaving 19 bases between. In DNA, the CDR3 is TGTGCCAGCACTGCCTTCACAGGAGGGCTCTCTGGAAACACCATATATTTT. Its protein product is CASTAFTGGLSGNTIYF.

The chain links TRBV7-9 to TRBJ2-2; tentatively, D is TRBD2 (5 bases). Trimming stripped 2 bases from V and 3 bases from J, with 10 bases between. The CDR3 spans 15 residues. Germline V gene data show CDR1 as SEHNR and CDR2 as FQNEAQ (reference sequence). CDR3 amino acids: CASSLLSGYTGELFF. As DNA, the CDR3 is TGTGCCAGCAGCTTACTTTCGGGGTACACCGGGGAGCTGTTTTTT. The variable domain in full, completed from reference TRBV7-9 and TRBJ2-2, reads DTGVSQNPRHKITKRGQNVTFRCDPISEHNRLYWYRQTLGQGPEFLTYFQNEAQLEKSRLLSDRFSAERPKGSFSTLEIQRTEQGDSAMYLCASSLLSGYTGELFFGEGSRLTVL.